Below, 25 T cell receptor beta chains from the same sample are listed, as sequenced in a study of CD8+ T cells in alopecia areata. Reverse transcribed after extraction, RNA yielded cDNA as the sequencing template. This table comes from immunoSEQ multiplex PCR, and its TCRdb copy is limited to in-frame clones, with some not included. There are around 200,000 clones in the sample; roughly 60% occur only once, and roughly 1.7% lies in the top ten. The specimen was CD4+ T cells sorted from blood, collected at week 0. The source of these receptors is a human donor with alopecia areata.

V and J are TRBV29-1 and TRBJ1-6; possible D gene TRBD1, 6 bases. Trimming cost V 5 bases and J 9 bases, with 14 bases left between them. The CDR3 runs to 13 residues. In germline, CDR1 is SQVTM, CDR2 ANQGSEA. CDR3 amino acids: CSVSGAVGSPLHF. CDR3 bases: TGCAGCGTTTCGGGGGCGGTAGGTTCACCCCTCCACTTT.

CDR3 coding DNA: TGCAGCGCCCGGGGGGCTCCAAACATTCAGTACTTC. This translates into CSARGAPNIQYF. The J gene is TRBJ2-4, the V gene TRBV29-1, with TRBD2 as a possible D gene (7 bases). Deletions cut 7 bases from V and 6 bases from J, with 13 bases between. The CDR3 consists of 12 residues. Looked up from germline, CDR1 is SQVTM and CDR2 is ANQGSEA.

V is TRBV28 and J is TRBJ1-1; D remains unclear. V lost 8 bases and J 0 bases, leaving 13 bases between the germline ends. The germline V gene encodes CDR1 MDHEN and CDR2 SYDVKM. The CDR3 extends over 14 amino acids. The CDR3 loop reads CASEEGALNTEAFF. CDR3 nucleotide sequence: TGTGCCAGCGAAGAGGGTGCGTTGAACACTGAAGCTTTCTTT.

V usage is TRBV29-1 and J usage is TRBJ1-2; D may be TRBD1 (5 bases). This CDR3 is built from 14 residues. V shed 5 bases and J shed 3 bases, with 16 bases lying between them. In germline, CDR1 is SQVTM, CDR2 ANQGSEA. The CDR3 region is CSVWGIGGDYGYTF. The DNA of the CDR3 is TGCAGCGTTTGGGGGATCGGTGGGGACTATGGCTACACCTTC.

V is TRBV11-2 and J is TRBJ1-1; perhaps TRBD1 as D (6 bases). This CDR3 contains 16 residues. Trimming left V 5 bases short and J 1 base short, with 17 bases between. Germline V lookup: CDR1 SGHAT, CDR2 FQNNGV. The CDR3 sequence is CASSPRGGRSNTEAFF. CDR3 nucleotides: TGTGCCAGCAGCCCCAGAGGGGGGCGGTCGAACACTGAAGCTTTCTTT.

The chain combines TRBV27 with TRBJ2-1; D remains unclear. Trimming left V 3 bases short and J 6 bases short, with 6 bases between. CDR1 is MNHEY and CDR2 is SMNVEV in the germline V gene (reference sequence). CDR3 length equals 12 residues. CDR3 in amino acids: CASSFNFNEQFF. CDR3 nucleotides: TGTGCCAGCAGTTTCAACTTCAATGAGCAGTTCTTC.

The chain joins TRBV5-6 to TRBJ2-7; D possibly corresponds to TRBD1 (5 bases). The CDR3 length is 11 residues. CDR1 and CDR2 (germline): SGHDT, YYEEEE. Trimming left V 6 bases short and J 6 bases short, with 10 bases between. The CDR3 is CASTFQGEQYF. CDR3 nucleotide sequence: TGTGCCAGCACCTTCCAGGGCGAGCAGTACTTC. Based on the CDR3 plus reference TRBV5-6 and TRBJ2-7, the full variable domain is DAGVTQSPTHLIKTRGQQVTLRCSPKSGHDTVSWYQQALGQGPQFIFQYYEEEERQRGNFPDRFSGHQFPNYSSELNVNALLLGDSALYLCASTFQGEQYFGPGTRLTVT.

This clone has only a few counts. V usage is TRBV2 and J usage is TRBJ1-4; D unclear. Germline V gene sequence: CDR1 SNHLY, CDR2 FYNNEI. With 8 bases removed from V and 7 bases from J, the gap between germline ends came to 14 bases. This CDR3 is built from 13 residues. The CDR3 is CASGRAVLEKLFF. The CDR3 DNA reads as TGTGCCAGCGGTCGGGCAGTGCTTGAAAAACTGTTTTTT.

In the case of this clone: Other DNA sequences in the same sample also yield this CDR3. The gene calls are TRBV5-4 and TRBJ2-1; TRBD1 might be the D (7 bases). From germline, CDR1 is SGHNT and CDR2 YYREEE (reference sequence). The length of the CDR3 is 16 residues. The ends were cut back, 0 bases at V and 2 bases at J, with 12 bases in the middle. DNA of the CDR3: TGTGCCAGCAGCTTGGGGCAGGGGGGCCCCTACAATGAGCAGTTCTTC. Its protein is CASSLGQGGPYNEQFF.

The count of this clone is one. This chain links TRBV25-1 with TRBJ1-5, with D possibly being TRBD1 (5 bases). Germline loops: CDR1 MGHDK, CDR2 SYGVNS. With 2 bases removed from V and 6 bases from J, the gap between germline ends came to 11 bases. The CDR3 covers 14 residues. The CDR3 reads CASSEKTGPQPQHF. The DNA of the CDR3 is TGTGCCAGCAGTGAAAAAACAGGACCTCAGCCCCAGCATTTT.

This clone was found a few times. The rearrangement links TRBV10-3 to TRBJ1-1; tentatively, D is TRBD1 (6 bases). Trimming removed 10 bases from V and 1 base from J, with 10 bases in between. The length of the CDR3 is 12 residues. Germline values: CDR1 ENHRY, CDR2 SYGVKD. In DNA, the CDR3 is TGTGCCACCAGGGGATCGAACACTGAAGCTTTCTTT. Its protein is CATRGSNTEAFF.

This clone was found a few times. The chain has TRBV7-3 and TRBJ2-3; 10 nucleotides line up with TRBD2. J lost 9 bases, V lost 4 bases, and 10 bases had no gene match. There are 15 residues in the CDR3. Germline CDR1 SGHTA, CDR2 FQGTGA. Here the CDR3 reads CASSSGAGGPLTQYF. In nucleotides, the CDR3 is TGTGCCAGCAGCTCCGGAGCGGGGGGGCCGTTGACGCAGTATTTT.

This clone came up once. The rearrangement links TRBV29-1 to TRBJ1-2, with 10 positions matching TRBD1. Germline lookup yields CDR1 SQVTM and CDR2 ANQGSEA. V gave up 4 bases and J gave up 3 bases; unmatched junction bases: 11. The CDR3 loop spans 16 amino acids. The CDR3 protein is CSVGNPGTGVDYGYTF. In DNA form, the CDR3 reads TGCAGCGTTGGAAACCCCGGGACAGGGGTCGACTATGGCTACACCTTC.

The chain joins TRBV5-1 to TRBJ1-1; D gene ambiguous. V was cut by 4 bases and J by 0 bases, with 13 bases left in between. Per the germline V gene, CDR1 is SGHRS and CDR2 is YFSETQ. CDR3 size: 15 residues. The CDR3 bases are TGCGCCAGCAGCCCCCAACAAGGGATGAACACTGAAGCTTTCTTT. It is translated as CASSPQQGMNTEAFF.

The J gene is TRBJ1-6, the V gene TRBV2; 8 bases agree with TRBD1. The CDR3 totals 16 residues. The germline CDR1 and CDR2 sequences are SNHLY and FYNNEI. The trim removed 1 base at V and 7 bases at J, leaving 6 bases unmatched. The CDR3 here is CASSEGTGPLNSPLHF. The CDR3 coding sequence is TGTGCCAGCAGTGAAGGGACAGGGCCCCTAAATTCACCCCTCCACTTT.

V gene TRBV29-1 combines with J gene TRBJ2-7; 9 bases are a match to TRBD1. Germline CDR1 SQVTM, CDR2 ANQGSEA. V shed 3 bases, J shed 5 bases, and the junction held 5 bases outside the gene matches. This CDR3 contains 13 residues. CDR3 residues: CSVDRGQGHEQYF. The CDR3 DNA reads as TGCAGCGTTGACCGGGGACAGGGCCACGAGCAGTACTTC.

This chain uses TRBV6-5 with TRBJ1-2; TRBD1 aligns across 10 bases. The CDR3 is made up of 14 amino acids. V was clipped by 10 bases and J by 4 bases; unmatched bases: 9. CDR1 is MNHEY and CDR2 is SVGAGI in the germline V gene. The CDR3 spells CATRGQGKAYGYTF. CDR3 coding DNA: TGTGCCACCAGGGGACAGGGGAAAGCCTATGGCTACACCTTC.

The rearrangement uses TRBV30 and TRBJ2-3; D is possibly TRBD1 or TRBD2 (6 bases each). Germline V gene data show CDR1 as GTSNPN and CDR2 as SVGIG (reference sequence). The length of the CDR3 is 16 residues. Between the trimmed V and J ends, which lost 6 bases and 6 bases, there was a span of 25 bases. The CDR3 here is CACHRGGLFLKDTQYF. The CDR3 DNA follows: TGTGCCTGCCACCGTGGGGGGCTCTTCTTAAAGGATACGCAGTATTTT. The variable domain in full, completed from reference TRBV30 and TRBJ2-3, reads SQTIHQWPATLVQPVGSPLSLECTVEGTSNPNLYWYRQAAGRGLQLLFYSVGIGQISSEVPQNLSASRPQDRQFILSSKKLLLSDSGFYLCACHRGGLFLKDTQYFGPGTRLTVL.

The CDR3 DNA follows: TGTGCCAGCAGCTTAAACAGAATTAATGGGCTGAATGGAGGCTACACCTTC. It encodes CASSLNRINGLNGGYTF. The chain uses TRBV7-3 and TRBJ1-2, with D unclear. With 1 base removed from V and 8 bases from J, the gap between germline ends came to 23 bases. This CDR3 comprises 17 residues. Germline V gene lookup returns CDR1 SGHTA and CDR2 FQGTGA.

This clone has just a few counts. This chain joins TRBV30 and TRBJ1-3; D gene ambiguous. The germline CDR1 and CDR2 sequences are GTSNPN and SVGIG (reference sequence). The CDR3 totals 11 residues. Trimming took off 5 bases at V and 4 bases at J, with 6 bases between the two ends. CDR3 sequence reads: CAWDTGNTIYF. CDR3 nucleotides: TGTGCCTGGGATACAGGAAACACCATATATTTT.

CDR3 in amino acids: CASSDTSGQETQYF. In DNA form, the CDR3 reads TGTGCCAGCTCAGACACTAGCGGTCAAGAGACCCAGTACTTC. The chain recombines TRBV18 with TRBJ2-5; TRBD2 aligns across 8 bases. Germline loops: CDR1 KGHSH, CDR2 LQKENI. This CDR3 is 14 amino acids long. Unmatched junction bases numbered 4, after V lost 5 bases and J lost 2 bases.

This sequence joins TRBV6-6 and TRBJ1-6; perhaps TRBD1 as D (5 bases). Trimming left V 7 bases short and J 7 bases short, with 20 bases between. From germline, CDR1 is MNHNY and CDR2 SVGAGI (reference sequence). The CDR3 is made up of 16 amino acids. The CDR3 protein is CASNLRTTEKNSPLHF. The DNA of the CDR3 is TGTGCCAGCAATCTCCGTACGACAGAGAAGAATTCACCCCTCCACTTT.

The chain couples TRBV11-3 to TRBJ2-7, with TRBD1 as a possible D gene (6 bases). The CDR3 is 14 residues long. Trimming stripped 5 bases from V and 6 bases from J, with 17 bases between. The germline gives CDR1 SGHNT, CDR2 YENEEA. CDR3 sequence: CASSPISDSSEQYF. As DNA, the CDR3 is TGTGCCAGCAGCCCGATCTCGGACAGTTCCGAGCAGTACTTC.

This chain uses TRBV29-1 with TRBJ2-5; D might be TRBD2 (5 bases). V lost 3 bases to trimming and J lost 3 bases, with 8 bases between them. CDR1 SQVTM and CDR2 ANQGSEA come from the germline V gene. The CDR3 consists of 12 residues. The CDR3: CSVDHGKETQYF. CDR3 in DNA: TGCAGCGTTGATCACGGGAAAGAGACCCAGTACTTC.

Here the CDR3 DNA reads TGTGCCTGGACCGCCGGGCCATACCAAGAGACCCAGTACTTC. Protein product: CAWTAGPYQETQYF. The chain couples TRBV30 to TRBJ2-5; D gene uncertain. V lost 4 bases, J lost 0 bases, and 12 bases lay in between. This CDR3 has 14 residues. CDR1 and CDR2 (germline): GTSNPN, SVGIG (reference sequence).